What follows describes a single T cell receptor (beta chain). This record belongs to a study of blood T cell repertoires in COVID-19. Study-wide background: Acute and convalescent COVID-19 samples came from the United States, Italy and Spain.

Study processing details: Amplified reference gene primers provided the basis for estimating nucleated cell counts. TCRdb keeps only in-frame clones here, not all; method: immunoSEQ multiplex PCR. From that table come the V and J calls and clone size; the DNA was used to work out D and trimming. Of approximately 210,000 clones detected, more than 65% appear once; the ten largest clones hold about 3.6%. The CDR3 loop spans 13 amino acids. Material for sequencing was peripheral blood. This clonotype originated in a woman aged 80 or over with acute or convalescent COVID-19. The rearrangement links TRBV21-1 to TRBJ2-7; the table's D call, TRBD1, was not checked against the DNA. TRBV21-1 is classified as a pseudogene. The CDR3, as DNA: TGTGCCAGTCCGGGACAAGAGGTTTACGAGCAGTACTTC. As protein: CASPGQEVYEQYF.